Listed below are T cell receptor beta chains from one sample, sequenced in a study of blood T cells in healthy people across ages. Each CDR3 protein is one row after TCRdb ran MiXCR on the 5' RACE reads. The data hold some 690,000 distinct CDR3 sequences, with about a fifth observed a single time. Sequencing was done on a sample of blood. The receptor source for this set is a man between 65 and 85 years old in good health. CDR3s include the opening cysteine and the closing phenylalanine or tryptophan. The D gene is left open where the match is weak. Only part of the rows carry a size: once, few, many, or a class if the clone is expanded.

TRBV18	NA	many	TRBJ1-2	CASSPPIARGYTF	TGTGCCAGCTCACCACCGATTGCACGTGGCTACACCTTC
TRBV29-1	NA	many	TRBJ1-2	CSVGSLRGYTF	TGCAGCGTTGGGTCCCTTAGGGGCTACACCTTC
TRBV20-1	TRBD2	NA	TRBJ2-3	CSARGLAGGLTDTQYF	TGCAGTGCTAGAGGACTAGCGGGGGGCCTCACAGATACGCAGTATTTT
TRBV11-2	TRBD1	few	TRBJ1-4	CASSTGQGHNEKLFF	TGTGCCAGCAGCACGGGACAGGGACATAATGAAAAACTGTTTTTT
TRBV6-6	NA	few	TRBJ2-6	CASIQLYGRTVRGANVLTF	TGTGCCAGCATTCAGTTATACGGCAGGACAGTTCGAGGGGCCAACGTCCTGACTTTC
TRBV20-1	TRBD1	few	TRBJ1-2	CSARLGTERLIYGYTF	TGCAGTGCTAGATTAGGGACAGAACGCCTCATCTATGGCTACACCTTC
TRBV7-9	NA	few	TRBJ2-5	CASSLDLGGTQYF	TGTGCCAGCAGCTTGGACCTGGGGGGAACCCAGTACTTC
TRBV12-3/TRBV12-4	NA	few	TRBJ2-1	CASRSSGYNEQFF	TGTGCCAGCAGAAGTAGCGGATACAATGAGCAGTTCTTC
TRBV6-5	TRBD1	few	TRBJ1-3	CASSYYRGGNTIYF	TGTGCCAGCAGTTACTACAGGGGTGGAAACACCATATACTTT
TRBV10-3	TRBD2	NA	TRBJ2-5	CAISPFGGEETQYF	TGTGCCATCAGTCCATTTGGGGGGGAAGAGACCCAGTACTTC
TRBV20-1	NA	few	TRBJ2-5	CSVGFLGGTQYF	TGCAGTGTGGGGTTCCTTGGCGGGACCCAGTACTTC
TRBV14	TRBD2	few	TRBJ2-3	CASSQGPGLASTDTQYF	TGTGCCAGCAGCCAAGGACCGGGACTAGCGAGCACAGATACGCAGTATTTT
TRBV4-3	TRBD1	NA	TRBJ2-1	CASSPTAAGQGNNEQFF	TGCGCCAGCAGCCCTACTGCGGCGGGACAGGGGAACAATGAGCAGTTCTTC
TRBV10-3	NA	NA	TRBJ1-1	CAIGTSQGLTPEAFF	TGTGCCATCGGTACTTCACAGGGCCTAACCCCTGAAGCTTTCTTT
TRBV7-2	TRBD2	NA	TRBJ2-7	CASSLGGSGGARLNEQYF	TGTGCCAGCAGCTTAGGGGGTAGCGGGGGGGCGCGTCTAAACGAGCAGTACTTC
TRBV15	NA	NA	TRBJ1-2	CATSRDKGSPYGYTF	TGTGCCACCAGCAGAGATAAGGGCTCCCCCTATGGCTACACCTTC
TRBV6-5	TRBD1	few	TRBJ1-4	CASSYGGTGGNEKLFF	TGTGCCAGCAGTTACGGGGGGACAGGGGGGAATGAAAAACTGTTTTTT
TRBV7-6	NA	NA	TRBJ1-6	CASSFRSSYNSPLHF	TGTGCCAGCAGCTTCCGGAGCTCCTATAATTCACCCCTCCACTTT
TRBV2	NA	few	TRBJ2-5	CASRASQTTQYF	TGTGCCAGCCGAGCTAGTCAAACCACCCAGTACTTC
TRBV5-1	TRBD2	NA	TRBJ2-1	CASGLAGDNEQFF	TGCGCCAGCGGACTAGCGGGGGACAATGAGCAGTTCTTC
TRBV29-1	TRBD2	few	TRBJ2-3	CSVAGTSGRAPADTQYF	TGCAGCGTAGCCGGGACTAGCGGGAGGGCCCCGGCAGATACGCAGTATTTT
TRBV29-1	NA	NA	TRBJ1-1	CSVVDPGAFF	TGCAGCGTCGTTGACCCGGGCGCTTTCTTT
TRBV2	TRBD1	NA	TRBJ1-1	CASSDLQGRRNTEAFF	TGTGCCAGCAGCGACCTACAGGGGAGGCGGAACACTGAAGCTTTCTTT
TRBV7-6	NA	NA	TRBJ2-2	CASSYGQPATGELFF	TGTGCCAGCAGCTATGGACAGCCCGCCACCGGGGAGCTGTTTTTT
TRBV6-5	NA	NA	TRBJ1-2	CASSYSRTDYGYTF	TGTGCCAGCAGTTACTCGAGGACGGACTATGGCTACACCTTC
TRBV6-2/TRBV6-3	NA	NA	TRBJ2-1	CASTEGNHNEQFF	TGTGCCAGCACCGAGGGTAACCACAATGAGCAGTTCTTC
TRBV6-2/TRBV6-3	TRBD1	NA	TRBJ2-1	CASSRGQGSEQFF	TGTGCCAGCAGCCGAGGACAGGGCTCTGAGCAGTTCTTC
TRBV27	TRBD2	few	TRBJ2-3	CASSRRGGRTDTQYF	TGTGCCAGCAGTAGGCGGGGGGGCCGAACAGATACGCAGTATTTT
TRBV11-2	NA	many	TRBJ2-2	CASSLRPSGGYTGELFF	TGTGCCAGCAGCTTAAGGCCTTCAGGGGGGTACACCGGGGAGCTGTTTTTT
TRBV5-1	TRBD2	few	TRBJ2-3	CASSLFAGVVDTQYF	TGCGCCAGCAGCTTGTTTGCGGGAGTCGTCGATACGCAGTATTTT
TRBV10-3	NA	few	TRBJ2-6	CAISMDGVSGANVLTF	TGTGCCATCAGTATGGACGGGGTCTCTGGGGCCAACGTCCTGACTTTC
TRBV7-2	NA	many	TRBJ2-3	CASSLLGTDTQYF	TGTGCCAGCAGTTTATTAGGCACAGATACGCAGTATTTT
TRBV7-8	NA	NA	TRBJ2-3	CASSPPIDTDTQYF	TGTGCCAGCAGCCCACCGATCGACACAGATACGCAGTATTTT
TRBV3-1	NA	NA	TRBJ1-1	CASSSFSPGRTEAFF	TGTGCCAGCAGCTCATTCTCCCCGGGACGGACTGAAGCTTTCTTT